This TCR beta chain is drawn from a study of shared clonotypes between healthy human individuals. This CDR3 has 13 amino acids. Germline assignment: CDR1 KGHSH and CDR2 LQKENI. V dropped 4 bases and J dropped 5 bases, with 11 bases sitting between them. The protocol was immunoSEQ multiplex PCR, while the TCRdb copy is restricted to in-frame clones and leaves out a portion. The sample has about 1.1 million clones, approximately 77% seen once. The sample taken for sequencing was memory CD4+ T cells from PBMCs. Subset in this sample: CD45RA-negative fraction. V usage is TRBV18 and J usage is TRBJ2-5; D is unresolved. The origin of this receptor is a man younger than 35 in good health. Some clones in this sample may be carry-over from other donors' samples. The CDR3 here is CASSQGRRETQYF. DNA of the CDR3: TGTGCCAGCTCACAGGGTAGACGGGAGACCCAGTACTTC.